Given below is one T cell receptor (beta chain) in context. Its antigen is currently unknown. Primed by a sample-barcoded 5' primer and a J-beta primer mix, a second PCR proceeded for about 6 to 11 cycles. TCRdb fed the 5' RACE reads into MiXCR, producing one record per CDR3 protein. Among approximately 790,000 distinct CDR3 sequences listed, about 59% were seen once. The data were taken from a study of blood T cells in healthy people across ages. At the level of the study: About one barcoded beta molecule per two T cells was captured by template switching.

General study results and limits: Among T cells, TCR beta diversity per million cells dropped roughly linearly as age rose.

Isolation yielded PBMCs, at least 7 million per sample, in every case. The CDR3 runs 19 residues. CDR1 is MGHRA and CDR2 is YSYEKL in the germline V gene. With 0 bases removed from V and 2 bases from J, the gap between germline ends came to 23 bases. The specimen sequenced was blood. The sequence derives from a young man in good health. This sequence joins TRBV4-1 and TRBJ2-7, with D possibly being TRBD1 or TRBD2 (5 bases each). The CDR3 nucleotides are TGCGCCAGCAGCCAAGAGGAGCGGAGAGGGGCTGACATCACCTACGAGCAGTACTTC. Encoded protein: CASSQEERRGADITYEQYF.